Each of the 28 T cell receptor beta chains below was sequenced from the same sample in a study of identical twins. TCRdb analysed the 5' RACE reads with MiXCR anew, one entry per CDR3 protein. The data hold about 530,000 distinct CDR3 sequences, with around 20% observed a single time. The sample was also linked to a second study, of yellow fever vaccine responses in identical twins.

The sequenced sample consisted of CD4+ T cells sorted from blood. The receptors shown here come from a woman between 18 and 29 years old in good health.

This clonotype was detected only a few times. V and J are TRBV6-1 and TRBJ2-3; 8 bases are shared with TRBD2. V lost 10 bases and J lost 4; bases outside the gene matches: 4. Germline lookup yields CDR1 MNHNS and CDR2 SASEGT. The CDR3 contains 12 residues. CDR3 protein: CATGRVPDTQYF. CDR3 nucleotides: TGTGCCACCGGGAGGGTGCCAGATACGCAGTATTTT.

A few counts support this clonotype. The chain couples TRBV27 to TRBJ2-5, with 11 nucleotides matching TRBD2. J gave up 1 base and V 6 bases, and 7 bases lay outside the gene matches. CDR1 and CDR2 from the germline V gene are MNHEY and SMNVEV (reference sequence). The CDR3 is made up of 16 amino acids. The CDR3 is CASSHQGTSGQETQYF. CDR3 sequence (DNA): TGTGCCAGCAGCCATCAAGGGACTAGCGGCCAAGAGACCCAGTACTTC.

The table lists this clonotype with a few counts. This chain's CDR3 is CASSRDSSSSYNEQFF. The CDR3 region has the DNA TGTGCCAGCAGTAGGGACAGTTCTAGCTCCTACAATGAGCAGTTCTTC. The genes are TRBV2 and TRBJ2-1, with 7 bases matching TRBD1. Germline trimming cut 5 bases from V and 0 bases from J; bases unmatched to any gene: 7. The CDR3 consists of 16 residues. The germline gives CDR1 SNHLY, CDR2 FYNNEI.

The chain couples TRBV7-6 to TRBJ2-1; 7 nucleotides line up with TRBD2. In germline, CDR1 is SGHVS, CDR2 FNYEAQ. This CDR3 is built from 15 residues. V lost 5 bases and J lost 1; bases outside the gene matches: 5. CDR3 sequence: CASSVGLVSYNEQFF. The CDR3 region has the DNA TGTGCCAGCAGCGTCGGACTAGTGTCCTACAATGAGCAGTTCTTC.

The rearrangement links TRBV7-9 to TRBJ2-7, with 9 bases lining up with TRBD1. V trimming: 5 bases; J trimming: 7 bases; junction bases outside the gene matches: 9. Looked up from germline, CDR1 is SEHNR and CDR2 is FQNEAQ (reference sequence). The CDR3 is made up of 14 amino acids. CDR3: CASSGGQGWWEQYF. DNA for the CDR3: TGTGCCAGCAGCGGGGGACAGGGATGGTGGGAGCAGTACTTC.

The V call is TRBV18, the J call TRBJ2-6; no reliable D call. The CDR3 is 16 residues long. CDR1 is KGHSH, CDR2 LQKENI, per germline. Trimming pared 3 bases from V and 0 bases from J, leaving 9 bases between. CDR3 coding DNA: TGTGCCAGCTCACCCTCTGTGTCCTCTGGGGCCAACGTCCTGACTTTC. As protein: CASSPSVSSGANVLTF.

The chain carries TRBV10-1 and TRBJ2-3; D is uncertain. V lost 3 bases and J 2 bases, leaving 9 bases between the germline ends. CDR3 length: 14 amino acids. Germline CDR1 WNHNN, CDR2 SYGVQD (reference sequence). The CDR3 nucleotides read TGCGCCAGCAGTGATCAGGCCCCCACAGATACGCAGTATTTT. Its translation: CASSDQAPTDTQYF.

The DNA of the CDR3 is TGTGCCAGCAGCTCAGGCCTGACTAGCGGGAGCGGGGAGCTGTTTTTT. The encoded protein is CASSSGLTSGSGELFF. The V call is TRBV7-3, the J call TRBJ2-2; 12 bases are a match to TRBD2. V gave up 4 bases and J gave up 7 bases; unmatched junction bases: 7. The CDR3 extends over 16 amino acids. Germline V gene data show CDR1 as SGHTA and CDR2 as FQGTGA. Looking up the rest from reference TRBV7-3 and TRBJ2-2 gives the full variable domain: GAGVSQTPSNKVTEKGKYVELRCDPISGHTALYWYRQSLGQGPEFLIYFQGTGAADDSGLPNDRFFAVRPEGSVSTLKIQRTERGDSAVYLCASSSGLTSGSGELFFGEGSRLTVL.

The chain joins TRBV6-1 to TRBJ1-2; tentative D call: TRBD1 (5 bases). This CDR3 is built from 13 residues. Trimming shortened V by 8 bases and J by 6 bases, and 16 bases separated the two germline ends. The germline CDR1 and CDR2 sequences are MNHNS and SASEGT. In DNA form, the CDR3 reads TGTGCCAGCCGAAGGGGCCGTGGCCATGGCTACACCTTC. It specifies CASRRGRGHGYTF.

The chain links TRBV5-1 to TRBJ1-4, with unresolved D. Germline V gives CDR1 SGHRS, CDR2 YFSETQ. Deletions cut 0 bases from V and 5 bases from J, with 8 bases between. The CDR3 is made up of 14 amino acids. As DNA, the CDR3 is TGCGCCAGCAGCTTGGACGGGCAGAATGAAAAACTGTTTTTT. Translating gives CASSLDGQNEKLFF.

The sample holds one count of this clonotype. J is TRBJ2-5 and V is TRBV21-1; the D call TRBD1 from the table was never checked on the DNA. TRBV21-1 is given as a pseudogene. This CDR3 is 15 amino acids long. The CDR3 reads CASSHRTGPQETQYF. DNA for the CDR3: TGTGCCAGCAGCCATCGGACAGGACCCCAAGAGACCCAGTACTTC.

Many counts were recorded for this clonotype. The gene calls are TRBV12-3 or TRBV12-4 and TRBJ2-5, with 8 bases identical to TRBD2. The V segment lost 8 bases and the J segment 7 bases; nucleotides outside the gene matches: 15. This CDR3 contains 15 residues. CDR3 loop: CASRPQSGSGVTQYF. CDR3 coding DNA: TGTGCCAGCCGTCCACAGAGCGGGAGCGGAGTGACCCAGTACTTC.

This clonotype has a handful of counts. V and J are TRBV5-1 and TRBJ1-6; D gene unclear. This CDR3 has 16 amino acids. In germline, CDR1 is SGHRS, CDR2 YFSETQ. The V and J ends lost 0 bases and 7 bases respectively, with 14 bases between them. For the CDR3, the DNA is TGCGCCAGCAGCTTGGGGGAGAGCTCTGGAAATTCACCCCTCCACTTT. Its protein product is CASSLGESSGNSPLHF.

This clonotype was picked up a small number of times. The chain employs TRBV29-1 and TRBJ1-1, with D unclear. Germline values: CDR1 SQVTM, CDR2 ANQGSEA. There are 12 residues in the CDR3. Trimming pared 6 bases from V and 1 base from J, leaving 9 bases between. The CDR3 region is CSVIVTNTEAFF. The CDR3 DNA is TGCAGCGTGATAGTAACGAACACTGAAGCTTTCTTT. Drawing the rest from reference TRBV29-1 and TRBJ1-1, the complete variable domain is SAVISQKPSRDICQRGTSLTIQCQVDSQVTMMFWYRQQPGQSLTLIATANQGSEATYESGFVIDKFPISRPNLTFSTLTVSNMSPEDSSIYLCSVIVTNTEAFFGQGTRLTVV.

This clonotype was seen a handful of times. The chain's CDR3 is CASSPPGAPLHF. The CDR3 region has the DNA TGTGCCAGCAGCCCCCCTGGGGCACCCCTCCACTTT. The rearrangement links TRBV7-9 to TRBJ1-6; no firm D call. The germline V and J ends were trimmed by 5 bases and 11 bases, with 10 bases remaining between them. Per germline, CDR1 SEHNR and CDR2 FQNEAQ (reference sequence). This CDR3 has 12 residues. Full variable domain (remainder filled in from reference TRBV7-9 and TRBJ1-6): DTGVSQNPRHKITKRGQNVTFRCDPISEHNRLYWYRQTLGQGPEFLTYFQNEAQLEKSRLLSDRFSAERPKGSFSTLEIQRTEQGDSAMYLCASSPPGAPLHFGNGTRLTVT.

The rearrangement uses TRBV5-1 and TRBJ1-6; D ambiguous. V was pared by 9 bases and J by 8 bases, with 18 bases between. This CDR3 is 14 amino acids long. Germline CDR1 is SGHRS and CDR2 is YFSETQ. CDR3 DNA: TGCGCCACGAGGCAACAGATTAAAGATTCACCCCTCCACTTT. It yields the protein CATRQQIKDSPLHF.

The rearrangement links TRBV5-1 to TRBJ1-2, with 8 bases that match TRBD1. Germline V gene sequence: CDR1 SGHRS, CDR2 YFSETQ. Trimming cost V 0 bases and J 6 bases; bases outside gene matches: 10. The CDR3 is 16 residues long. CDR3 DNA: TGCGCCAGCAGCTTGGGTTTTGGACAGGGAACGAATGGCTACACCTTC. As protein: CASSLGFGQGTNGYTF.

V and J are TRBV27 and TRBJ2-1; D might be TRBD2 (5 bases). The V gene's germline CDR1 is MNHEY and CDR2 SMNVEV (reference sequence). The ends were cut back, 2 bases at V and 0 bases at J, with 11 bases in the middle. The CDR3 has 16 residues. CDR3 bases: TGTGCCAGCAGTTTAGGGTGGAGGAGCTCCTACAATGAGCAGTTCTTC. Its translation: CASSLGWRSSYNEQFF.

A few counts support this clonotype. The CDR3 DNA sequence: TGTGCCAGCAGCCAGGGACAGGGAGGGCCCTACGAGCAGTACTTC. This sequence encodes CASSQGQGGPYEQYF. This chain links TRBV16 with TRBJ2-7, with 9 nucleotides matching TRBD1. Germline V gene data show CDR1 as KGHSY and CDR2 as FQNENV. V was pared by 3 bases and J by 2 bases, with 5 bases of the junction left unmatched. This CDR3 spans 15 amino acids.

This clonotype was observed a handful of times. The rearrangement links TRBV11-2 to TRBJ2-2; TRBD2 might be the D (6 bases). The germline V and J ends were trimmed by 3 bases and 5 bases, with 13 bases remaining between them. The CDR3 loop spans 15 amino acids. The germline CDR1 and CDR2 sequences are SGHAT and FQNNGV. DNA of the CDR3: TGTGCCAGCAGCTTGCGACTAGGGCTTACCGGGGAGCTGTTTTTT. Protein product: CASSLRLGLTGELFF.

This clonotype came up many times. V gene TRBV24-1 combines with J gene TRBJ2-1; D is possibly TRBD1 (5 bases). V lost 4 bases, J lost 4 bases, and 16 bases lay in between. In germline, CDR1 is KGHDR, CDR2 SFDVKD. The CDR3 runs 16 residues. This CDR3 is CATSEVLRDSYNEQFF. For the CDR3, the DNA is TGTGCCACCAGTGAAGTTTTGAGAGACAGTTACAATGAGCAGTTCTTC.

This clonotype has a handful of counts. The chain is built from TRBV7-6 and TRBJ2-3; D remains ambiguous. CDR3 length equals 18 residues. Germline-derived CDR1 and CDR2 are SGHVS and FNYEAQ. The V gene lost 5 bases and the J gene lost 1 base, with 22 bases spanning the gap. Here the CDR3 DNA reads TGTGCCAGCAGCCCCCACTTTGCAGGTTATGTGGGCACAGATACGCAGTATTTT. Its protein product is CASSPHFAGYVGTDTQYF.

In its sample, this clonotype was seen a few times. The genes are TRBV20-1 and TRBJ2-1; D might be TRBD2 (6 bases). Germline V CDR1 and CDR2: DFQATT, SNEGSKA (reference sequence). The CDR3 sequence is 16 residues long. V lost 0 bases and J lost 5, with 17 bases in between. The CDR3 region has the DNA TGCAGTGCTAGAGAGGAGGTACTGGGCGGGAACAATGAGCAGTTCTTC. It specifies CSAREEVLGGNNEQFF.

The chain couples TRBV5-1 to TRBJ2-1; 10 nucleotides match TRBD1. The germline V gene encodes CDR1 SGHRS and CDR2 YFSETQ. V shed 3 bases, J shed 10 bases, and the junction held 7 bases outside the gene matches. This CDR3 comprises 14 residues. The CDR3 DNA reads as TGCGCCAGCAGCTACCCGGGACAGGGGCTGGAGCAGTTCTTC. It yields the protein CASSYPGQGLEQFF.

This clonotype came up a few times. CDR3 residues: CASSQAGLPNTGELFF. The CDR3 region has the DNA TGCGCCAGCAGCCAAGCGGGACTACCGAACACCGGGGAGCTGTTTTTT. The chain employs TRBV4-1 and TRBJ2-2; TRBD2 agrees at 7 bases. The V segment lost 1 base and the J segment 0 bases; nucleotides outside the gene matches: 2. In germline, CDR1 is MGHRA, CDR2 YSYEKL. The CDR3 loop spans 16 amino acids.

The chain has TRBV5-1 and TRBJ2-2; D is unclear. The CDR3 has 13 amino acids. Trimming shortened V by 7 bases and J by 1 base, and 8 bases separated the two germline ends. Per germline, CDR1 SGHRS and CDR2 YFSETQ. CDR3 in amino acids: CASGVGNTGELFF. CDR3 in DNA: TGCGCCAGCGGTGTTGGGAACACCGGGGAGCTGTTTTTT.

This clonotype came up a few times. This chain links TRBV6-2 or TRBV6-3 with TRBJ1-1; TRBD1 aligns across 9 bases. The trim removed 2 bases at V and 1 base at J, leaving 11 bases unmatched. Per the germline V gene, CDR1 is MNHEY and CDR2 is SVGEGT. CDR3 size: 18 residues. The CDR3 spells CASSYTTDRGLPNTEAFF. In DNA form, the CDR3 reads TGTGCCAGCAGTTACACTACGGACAGGGGACTTCCGAACACTGAAGCTTTCTTT.

The chain employs TRBV20-1 and TRBJ1-2; D not certain. The CDR3 extends over 13 amino acids. Trimming pared 0 bases from V and 5 bases from J, leaving 10 bases between. Germline assignment: CDR1 DFQATT and CDR2 SNEGSKA (reference sequence). CDR3 region: CSARDYQWYGYTF. The CDR3 DNA follows: TGCAGTGCTAGAGACTATCAATGGTATGGCTACACCTTC.